This entry is about one T cell receptor (beta chain). Measured with immunoSEQ multiplex PCR; TCRdb has only the in-frame clones, and not every one. The sample carries approximately 80,000 clones, around nine tenths recorded once. This entry comes from a study of control samples from healthy donors and cancer patients. The CDR3 runs to 12 residues. Trimming took off 6 bases at V and 4 bases at J, with 9 bases between the two ends. The V gene is TRBV12-3 or TRBV12-4, the J gene TRBJ2-5; no definite D call. The TCR was taken from a woman in her 50s in good health. Sequencing was performed on blood. In nucleotides, the CDR3 is TGTGCCAGCAGCCGTACAGTAGAGACCCAGTACTTC. Its protein product is CASSRTVETQYF.